This T cell receptor beta chain was sequenced in a study of blood T cell repertoires in COVID-19. Original processing methods: Estimation of nucleated cell counts was performed using reference gene primer amplification. The assay was immunoSEQ multiplex PCR, and TCRdb's table has in-frame clones only and misses some. V and J calls and clone size are as listed in that table; D and trimming were resolved from the DNA. The sample carries some 260,000 clones, around nine tenths recorded once. The V and J ends lost 1 base and 6 bases respectively, with 10 bases between them. The CDR3 runs to 14 residues. Germline assignment: CDR1 SGHRS and CDR2 YFSETQ.

This TCR was recovered from a woman in her seventies with COVID-19, enrolled during active disease. The material sequenced was peripheral blood. The chain uses TRBV5-1 and TRBJ2-2, with a tentative D call TRBD2 (5 bases). The CDR3 DNA follows: TGCGCCAGCAGCTTGATCAAGGAGGCCGGGGAGCTGTTTTTT. This codes for CASSLIKEAGELFF.